This TCR beta chain is from a study of T cells in Graves' hyperthyroidism and ophthalmopathy. TCR beta CDR3 sequences were amplified from RNA transcripts. RT-PCR in the first round (using the HTBI primer set) targeted the TCR CDR3. TCRdb fed the multiplex PCR reads into MiXCR, producing one record per CDR3 protein. This table holds about 350,000 distinct CDR3 sequences, roughly an eighth found once. The CDR3 spans 13 residues. Germline loops: CDR1 MDHEN, CDR2 SYDVKM. V shed 7 bases and J 6 bases; nucleotides not matched to a gene: 4. Broader study findings: Most clonotypes expanded in thyroid above 0.001 were likewise present in blood.

Regarding this clonotype: Its antigen is not identified.

The sequenced sample was blood. The sequence was obtained from a woman in her forties with Graves' ophthalmopathy. This chain connects TRBV28 to TRBJ1-2, with 11 bases matching TRBD1. CDR3 nucleotide sequence: TGTGCCAGCACCGGGACAGGGGGAGATGGCTACACCTTC. Its translation is CASTGTGGDGYTF.